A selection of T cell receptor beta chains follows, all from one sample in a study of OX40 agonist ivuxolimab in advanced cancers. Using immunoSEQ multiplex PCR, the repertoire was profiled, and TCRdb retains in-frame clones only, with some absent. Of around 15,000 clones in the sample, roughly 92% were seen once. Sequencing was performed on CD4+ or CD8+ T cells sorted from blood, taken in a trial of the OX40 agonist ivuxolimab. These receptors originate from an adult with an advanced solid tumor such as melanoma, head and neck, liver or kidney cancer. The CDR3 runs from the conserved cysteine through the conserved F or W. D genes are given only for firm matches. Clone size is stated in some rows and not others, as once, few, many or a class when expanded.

TGCGCCAGCAGCCTAAGCACAGATACGCAGTATTTT	CASSLSTDTQYF	TRBV4-1	TRBJ2-3	.	.
TGCGCCAGCAGTTCCCTAGCGGGATCCTACAATGAGCAGTTCTTC	CASSSLAGSYNEQFF	TRBV10-1	TRBJ2-1	TRBD2	once
TGTGCCAGCAGCCCTCCGTACAATGAGCAGTTCTTC	CASSPPYNEQFF	TRBV2	TRBJ2-1	.	.
TGTGCCAGCAGTCTAGACCGGACAGACCAAGAGACCCAGTACTTC	CASSLDRTDQETQYF	TRBV28	TRBJ2-5	.	.
TGTGCCAGCAGTTACAAGCGGGAGATTCCCTACAATGAGCAGTTCTTC	CASSYKREIPYNEQFF	TRBV6-5	TRBJ2-1	TRBD2	.
TGTGCCAGCAGTCCCGTCCCCTACGAGCAGTACTTC	CASSPVPYEQYF	TRBV28	TRBJ2-7	.	.
TGTGCCAGCAGTTTACGTATAGGGGAGGGAGATACGCAGTATTTT	CASSLRIGEGDTQYF	TRBV27	TRBJ2-3	TRBD2	.
TGTGCCAGCAGCTCGGGACAGGGCTATATCCACGAGCAGTACTTC	CASSSGQGYIHEQYF	TRBV11-2	TRBJ2-7	TRBD1	.
TGTGCCACCAGCAGAGGGTTTTTGGCGGGAGGGCGAGATACGCAGTATTTT	CATSRGFLAGGRDTQYF	TRBV15	TRBJ2-3	TRBD2	.
TGTGTCACGCGGGAGACAGGGTATTCAACCGACCTAACTAACTATGGCTACACCTTC	CVTRETGYSTDLTNYGYTF	TRBV27	TRBJ1-2	TRBD1	.
TGTGCCAGCAGTTTTTCAGGAGGCGAAGCTTTCTTT	CASSFSGGEAFF	TRBV27	TRBJ1-1	.	.
TGTGCCAGCAGCCCCCCGGCTAGCGGAAAAATACGGGGCACAGATACGCAGTATTTT	CASSPPASGKIRGTDTQYF	TRBV7-9	TRBJ2-3	TRBD2	once
TGCGCCAGCAGCCAAGAGGAGATTGGGGGCCGGTCCGGGGAGCTGTTTTTT	CASSQEEIGGRSGELFF	TRBV4-1	TRBJ2-2	.	.
TGTGCCAGCAGTGACCCCGGGACAGGTGAAGCTTTCTTT	CASSDPGTGEAFF	TRBV28	TRBJ1-1	TRBD1	.
TGTGCCAGCAGCTTAGCCCCAACAGGTTTCGAGCAGTACTTC	CASSLAPTGFEQYF	TRBV11-3	TRBJ2-7	.	.
TGTGCCAGCCACGGCTCCTACGAGCAGTACTTC	CASHGSYEQYF	TRBV28	TRBJ2-7	.	.
TGTGCCAGCAGGACAAGAAGCGGGGCCCTAGGGGGCACAGATACGCAGTATTTT	CASRTRSGALGGTDTQYF	TRBV7-9	TRBJ2-3	TRBD2	.
TGTGCCAGCAGTTCCGTGGGCTCCTACAATGAGCAGTTCTTC	CASSSVGSYNEQFF	TRBV27	TRBJ2-1	.	.
TGTGCCAACCGTAAGACAGGGACTAATGAAAAACTGTTTTTT	CANRKTGTNEKLFF	TRBV28	TRBJ1-4	TRBD1	few
TGTGCCAGCAGTTACTATGGGCGGAGGAGCACTGAAGCTTTCTTT	CASSYYGRRSTEAFF	TRBV6-5	TRBJ1-1	.	.
TGTGCCAGCAGCTTCCGGGGGAGCACAGATACGCAGTATTTT	CASSFRGSTDTQYF	TRBV7-6	TRBJ2-3	.	.
TGTGCCAGTAGTTCTTGGGGGACAGGGTCACCTTACAATCAGCCCCAGCATTTT	CASSSWGTGSPYNQPQHF	TRBV19	TRBJ1-5	TRBD1	once